One sample yielded the 27 T cell receptor beta chains listed below, sequenced in a study of monozygotic twins with inflammatory bowel disease. TCRdb re-called the 5' RACE reads and catalogs CDR3 proteins one per entry, DNA excluded. The sample table sets out some 170,000 distinct CDR3 sequences. Sequenced: blood. These receptors were collected from a human donor with ulcerative colitis or Crohn's disease, or a healthy co-twin of an affected twin (not recorded which).

The J gene is TRBJ2-1, the V gene TRBV9; TCRdb selects TRBD1, and the lack of DNA leaves this call unchecked. The CDR3 is 16 amino acids. Germline loops: CDR1 SGDLS, CDR2 YYNGEE. The CDR3 loop is CASSVASRQGRNEQFF.

The chain combines TRBV5-1 with TRBJ2-1. Germline CDR1 and CDR2: SGHRS and YFSETQ. The CDR3 consists of 12 residues. The CDR3 reads CASSFGVDEQFF.

The V and J genes are TRBV20-1 and TRBJ2-1; TCRdb gives TRBD1 as the D gene, but with no DNA this cannot be confirmed. The CDR3 has 20 residues. Germline V gene lookup returns CDR1 DFQATT and CDR2 SNEGSKA (reference sequence). This chain's CDR3 is CSARVRWTGGRYSGDNEQFF.

This chain uses TRBV7-2 with TRBJ2-7; TCRdb names TRBD2, which stays unverified in the absence of DNA. The V gene's germline CDR1 is SGHTA and CDR2 FQGNSA. The CDR3 sequence is 16 residues long. The CDR3: CASSRFSGSPSGEQYF.

V gene TRBV14 combines with J gene TRBJ2-2; the TRBD1 assignment by TCRdb is unverifiable without DNA. The germline V gene encodes CDR1 SGHDN and CDR2 FVKESK. The CDR3 is 16 amino acids. CDR3 loop: CASSQDRVAPTGELFF.

The chain is built from TRBV7-6 and TRBJ1-3; TCRdb's D call of TRBD1 is untestable without DNA. CDR1 and CDR2 (germline): SGHVS, FNYEAQ. This CDR3 comprises 13 residues. CDR3: CASSVRDGDTIYF.

J is TRBJ1-1 and V is TRBV5-1; TCRdb designates TRBD1, a call that cannot be tested without DNA. CDR1 is SGHRS, CDR2 YFSETQ, per germline. This CDR3 region has 16 residues. The chain's CDR3 is CASSLPLMTGDTEAFF.

V and J are TRBV27 and TRBJ2-1. The length of the CDR3 is 13 residues. Germline assignment: CDR1 MNHEY and CDR2 SMNVEV (reference sequence). CDR3 region: CASSGTANNEQFF.

This rearrangement joins TRBV28 to TRBJ2-7; TCRdb names TRBD1, which stays unverified in the absence of DNA. The CDR3 has 16 amino acids. CDR1 and CDR2 (germline): MDHEN, SYDVKM. CDR3 sequence reads: CASSLGTGVFKVGQYF.

The chain employs TRBV6-5 and TRBJ2-7. The CDR3 is 13 residues long. Germline-derived CDR1 and CDR2 are MNHEY and SVGAGI. This chain's CDR3 is CASSYSNSVEQYF.

CDR3 sequence reads: CASSLQGKYNEQFF. The genes are TRBV5-1 and TRBJ2-1; TCRdb picks TRBD1, but there is no DNA to check that call. This CDR3 has 14 amino acids. The germline gives CDR1 SGHRS, CDR2 YFSETQ.

V gene TRBV20-1 combines with J gene TRBJ2-7; checking the TCRdb D call of TRBD2 is not possible without DNA. CDR3 size: 15 residues. The germline CDR1 and CDR2 sequences are DFQATT and SNEGSKA (reference sequence). The CDR3 protein is CSADGLAGTSYEQYF.

This rearrangement joins TRBV10-3 to TRBJ2-3; TCRdb's D gene call, TRBD2, goes unchecked for lack of DNA. This CDR3 has 15 amino acids. CDR1 and CDR2 from the germline V gene are ENHRY and SYGVKD. CDR3 in amino acids: CATGVLAGGMDTQYF.

This chain uses TRBV5-1 with TRBJ2-2; TCRdb's D call of TRBD2 is untestable without DNA. Germline loops: CDR1 SGHRS, CDR2 YFSETQ. The CDR3 runs 15 residues. The CDR3 loop is CASRSSGRRTGELFF.

This chain connects TRBV27 to TRBJ2-5; TCRdb indicates TRBD2, and absent DNA this call remains unverified. The CDR3 contains 15 residues. The V gene's germline CDR1 is MNHEY and CDR2 SMNVEV (reference sequence). CDR3 sequence: CASSLGLAVQETQYF.

The V and J genes are TRBV7-2 and TRBJ2-1; TCRdb gives TRBD1 as the D gene, but with no DNA this cannot be confirmed. Germline CDR1 and CDR2: SGHTA and FQGNSA. The CDR3 has 16 residues. CDR3 protein: CASSLGAESSYNEQFF. Variable domain in full (rest from reference TRBV7-2 and TRBJ2-1): GAGVSQSPSNKVTEKGKDVELRCDPISGHTALYWYRQSLGQGLEFLIYFQGNSAPDKSGLPSDRFSAERTGGSVSTLTIQRTQQEDSAVYLCASSLGAESSYNEQFFGPGTRLTVL.

The genes are TRBV25-1 and TRBJ2-7; TCRdb indicates TRBD2, and absent DNA this call remains unverified. The CDR3 loop spans 17 amino acids. Germline V gene data show CDR1 as MGHDK and CDR2 as SYGVNS. The CDR3 region is CASSAYYSGSPEYEQYF.

The V call is TRBV11-2, the J call TRBJ2-2; with no DNA, the TCRdb D assignment of TRBD2 cannot be verified. This CDR3 has 16 residues. Germline-derived CDR1 and CDR2 are SGHAT and FQNNGV. Here the CDR3 reads CASSLLATRAPGELFF.

This chain uses TRBV18 with TRBJ2-1. CDR3 length equals 16 residues. The germline V gene encodes CDR1 KGHSH and CDR2 LQKENI. The CDR3 loop reads CASSPPAGGLHNEQFF.

The chain links TRBV6-1 to TRBJ2-5; TCRdb's D call, TRBD2, is unchecked because there is no DNA. CDR3 size: 15 residues. Germline CDR1 and CDR2: MNHNS and SASEGT. CDR3 sequence: CASSAFSGRLETQYF.

The chain joins TRBV6-1 to TRBJ2-1. Looked up from germline, CDR1 is MNHNS and CDR2 is SASEGT. CDR3 size: 15 residues. This CDR3 reads CASRLNRDYYNEQFF.

The chain combines TRBV6-5 with TRBJ2-3; checking the TCRdb D call of TRBD1 is not possible without DNA. The CDR3 has 15 amino acids. Germline CDR1 and CDR2: MNHEY and SVGAGI. The CDR3 reads CASSYKGTRTDTQYF.

The chain employs TRBV29-1 and TRBJ1-1; the D call of TRBD1 rests on TCRdb alone, since no DNA is present to check it. CDR3 length: 11 residues. Germline CDR1 SQVTM, CDR2 ANQGSEA. CDR3 loop: CSVDGGNVAFF.

The chain combines TRBV5-1 with TRBJ2-1; TCRdb gives TRBD2 as the D gene, but with no DNA this cannot be confirmed. From germline, CDR1 is SGHRS and CDR2 YFSETQ. This CDR3 spans 16 amino acids. The chain's CDR3 is CASSLGLAGGHNEQFF.

The chain couples TRBV5-4 to TRBJ2-7; TCRdb reports TRBD2, a call that lacks DNA to check it against. Germline V gives CDR1 SGHNT, CDR2 YYREEE (reference sequence). The CDR3 runs to 16 residues. This chain's CDR3 is CASSPGLAGVYYEQYF. Looking up the rest from reference TRBV5-4 and TRBJ2-7 gives the full variable domain: ETGVTQSPTHLIKTRGQQVTLRCSSQSGHNTVSWYQQALGQGPQFIFQYYREEENGRGNFPPRFSGLQFPNYSSELNVNALELDDSALYLCASSPGLAGVYYEQYFGPGTRLTVT.

The chain recombines TRBV11-3 with TRBJ1-1. Germline V gene sequence: CDR1 SGHNT, CDR2 YENEEA. The CDR3 runs 13 residues. The CDR3 spells CASSSLRDGEAFF.

The CDR3 region is CASSLSGYNEQFF. The chain combines TRBV7-9 with TRBJ2-1. The CDR3 runs 13 residues. Per germline, CDR1 SEHNR and CDR2 FQNEAQ (reference sequence).